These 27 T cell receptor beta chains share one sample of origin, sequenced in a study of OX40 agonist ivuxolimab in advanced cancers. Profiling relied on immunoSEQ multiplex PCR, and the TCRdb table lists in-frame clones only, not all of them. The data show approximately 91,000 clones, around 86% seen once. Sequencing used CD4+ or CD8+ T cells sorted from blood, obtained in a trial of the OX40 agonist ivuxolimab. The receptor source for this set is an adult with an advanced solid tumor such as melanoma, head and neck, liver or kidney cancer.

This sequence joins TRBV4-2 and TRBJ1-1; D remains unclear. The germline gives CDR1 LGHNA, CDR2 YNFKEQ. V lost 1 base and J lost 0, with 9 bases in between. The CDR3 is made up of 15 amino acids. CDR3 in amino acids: CASSQAAAMNTEAFF. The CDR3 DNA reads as TGTGCCAGCAGCCAAGCAGCAGCCATGAACACTGAAGCTTTCTTT.

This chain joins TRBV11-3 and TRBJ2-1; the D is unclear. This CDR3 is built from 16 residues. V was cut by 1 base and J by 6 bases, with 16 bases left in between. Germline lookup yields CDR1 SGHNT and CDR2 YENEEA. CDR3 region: CASSLGIPPFSNEQFF. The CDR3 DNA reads TGTGCCAGCAGCTTAGGGATACCCCCTTTTTCCAATGAGCAGTTCTTC.

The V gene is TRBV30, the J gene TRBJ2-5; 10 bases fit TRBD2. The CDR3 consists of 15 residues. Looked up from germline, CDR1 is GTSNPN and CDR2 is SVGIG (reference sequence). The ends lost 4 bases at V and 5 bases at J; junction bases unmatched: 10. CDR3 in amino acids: CAWKPSGGRGETQYF. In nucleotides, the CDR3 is TGTGCCTGGAAGCCTAGCGGGGGCCGGGGGGAGACCCAGTACTTC.

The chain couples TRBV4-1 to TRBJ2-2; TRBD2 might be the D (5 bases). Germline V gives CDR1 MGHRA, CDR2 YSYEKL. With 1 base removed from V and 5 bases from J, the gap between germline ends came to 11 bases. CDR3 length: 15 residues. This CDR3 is CASSQGRGFTGELFF. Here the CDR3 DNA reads TGCGCCAGCAGCCAAGGTAGAGGGTTTACCGGGGAGCTGTTTTTT.

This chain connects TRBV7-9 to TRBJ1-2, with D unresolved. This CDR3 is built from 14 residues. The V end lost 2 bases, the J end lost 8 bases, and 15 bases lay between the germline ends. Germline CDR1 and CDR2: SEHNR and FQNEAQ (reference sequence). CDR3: CASSLQGGREGYTF. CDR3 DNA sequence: TGTGCCAGCAGCTTACAAGGTGGACGGGAGGGCTACACCTTC.

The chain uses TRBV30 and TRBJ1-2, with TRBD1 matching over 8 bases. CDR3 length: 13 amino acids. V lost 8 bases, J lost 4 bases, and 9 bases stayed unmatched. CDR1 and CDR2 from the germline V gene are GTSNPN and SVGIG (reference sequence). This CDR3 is CAQIRGPSYGYTF. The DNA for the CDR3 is TGTGCCCAAATCAGGGGGCCTAGCTATGGCTACACCTTC.

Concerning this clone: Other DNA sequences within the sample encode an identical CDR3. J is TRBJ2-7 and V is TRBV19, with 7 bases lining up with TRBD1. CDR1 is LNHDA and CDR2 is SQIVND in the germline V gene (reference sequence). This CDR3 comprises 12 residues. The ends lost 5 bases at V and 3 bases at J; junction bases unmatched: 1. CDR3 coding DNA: TGTGCCAGTAGTCGGGACAGCTACGAGCAGTACTTC. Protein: CASSRDSYEQYF.

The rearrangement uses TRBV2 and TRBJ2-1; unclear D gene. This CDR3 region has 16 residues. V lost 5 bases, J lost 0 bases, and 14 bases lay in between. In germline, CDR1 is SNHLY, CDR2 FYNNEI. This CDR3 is CASSLLRHNSYNEQFF. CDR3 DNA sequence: TGTGCCAGCAGTCTTTTGAGACATAACTCCTACAATGAGCAGTTCTTC.

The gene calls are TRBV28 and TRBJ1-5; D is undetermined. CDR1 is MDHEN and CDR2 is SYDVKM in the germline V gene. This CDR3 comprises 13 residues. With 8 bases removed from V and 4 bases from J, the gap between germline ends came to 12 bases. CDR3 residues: CASRGGTNQPQHF. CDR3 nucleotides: TGTGCCAGCCGCGGTGGAACTAATCAGCCCCAGCATTTT.

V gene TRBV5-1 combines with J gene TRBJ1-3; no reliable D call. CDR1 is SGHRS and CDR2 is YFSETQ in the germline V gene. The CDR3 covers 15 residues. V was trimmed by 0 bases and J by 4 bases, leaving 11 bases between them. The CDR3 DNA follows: TGCGCCAGCAGCTTGGAGGCAAGGCTGGGAAACACCATATATTTT. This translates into CASSLEARLGNTIYF.

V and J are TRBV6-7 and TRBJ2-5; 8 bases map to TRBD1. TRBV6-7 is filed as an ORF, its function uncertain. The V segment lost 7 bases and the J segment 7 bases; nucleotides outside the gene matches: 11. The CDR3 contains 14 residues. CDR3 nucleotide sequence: TGTGCCAGCAACAAGGGACAGGCGACACGGACCCAGTACTTC. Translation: CASNKGQATRTQYF.

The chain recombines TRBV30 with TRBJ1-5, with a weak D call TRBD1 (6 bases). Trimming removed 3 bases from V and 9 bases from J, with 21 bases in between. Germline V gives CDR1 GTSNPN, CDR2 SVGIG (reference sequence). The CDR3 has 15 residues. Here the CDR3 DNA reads TGTGCCTGGAGCCGCCCCGACAGGCGGGGGGGGCCCCAGCATTTT. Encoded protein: CAWSRPDRRGGPQHF.

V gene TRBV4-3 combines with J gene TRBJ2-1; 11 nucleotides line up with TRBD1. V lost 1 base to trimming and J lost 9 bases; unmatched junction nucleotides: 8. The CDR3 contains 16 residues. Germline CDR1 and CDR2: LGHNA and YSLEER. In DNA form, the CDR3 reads TGCGCCAGCAGCCAAGGGGCCGGGACAGGGGGGGGTGAGCAGTTCTTC. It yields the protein CASSQGAGTGGGEQFF.

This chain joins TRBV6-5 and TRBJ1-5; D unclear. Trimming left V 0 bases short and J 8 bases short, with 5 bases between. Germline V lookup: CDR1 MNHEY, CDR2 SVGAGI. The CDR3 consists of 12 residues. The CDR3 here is CASSYSREPQHF. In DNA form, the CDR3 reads TGTGCCAGCAGTTACTCGCGCGAGCCCCAGCATTTT.

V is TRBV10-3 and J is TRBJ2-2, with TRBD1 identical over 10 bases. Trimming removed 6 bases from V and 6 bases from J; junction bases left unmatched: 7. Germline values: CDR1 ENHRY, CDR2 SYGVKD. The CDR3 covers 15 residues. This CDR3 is CAIREGQGRPGELFF. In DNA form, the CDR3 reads TGTGCCATCAGAGAGGGACAGGGGAGGCCCGGGGAGCTGTTTTTT.

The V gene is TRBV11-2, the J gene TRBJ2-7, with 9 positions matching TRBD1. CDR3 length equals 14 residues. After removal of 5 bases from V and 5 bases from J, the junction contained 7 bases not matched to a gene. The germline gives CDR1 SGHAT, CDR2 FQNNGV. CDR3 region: CASSPWTGDNEQYF. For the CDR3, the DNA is TGTGCCAGCAGCCCCTGGACAGGGGACAACGAGCAGTACTTC. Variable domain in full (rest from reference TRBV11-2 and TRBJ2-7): EAGVAQSPRYKIIEKRQSVAFWCNPISGHATLYWYQQILGQGPKLLIQFQNNGVVDDSQLPKDRFSAERLKGVDSTLKIQPAKLEDSAVYLCASSPWTGDNEQYFGPGTRLTVT.

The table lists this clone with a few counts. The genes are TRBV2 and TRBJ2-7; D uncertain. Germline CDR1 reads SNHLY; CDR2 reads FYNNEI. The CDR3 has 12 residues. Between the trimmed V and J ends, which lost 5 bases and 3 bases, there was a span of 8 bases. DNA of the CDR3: TGTGCCAGCAGTCAAGACGGCTACGAGCAGTACTTC. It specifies CASSQDGYEQYF.

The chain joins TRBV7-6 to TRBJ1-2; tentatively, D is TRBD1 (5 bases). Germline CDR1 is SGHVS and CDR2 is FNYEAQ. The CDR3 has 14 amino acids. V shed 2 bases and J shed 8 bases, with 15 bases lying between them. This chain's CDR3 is CASSLTQGWRGYTF. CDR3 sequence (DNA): TGTGCCAGCAGCTTAACTCAGGGATGGAGAGGCTACACCTTC.

This chain's CDR3 is CASSLVSRGVYPPGELFF. The CDR3, as DNA: TGTGCCAGCAGCTTAGTTTCGCGGGGCGTCTACCCCCCCGGGGAGCTGTTTTTT. This rearrangement joins TRBV7-6 to TRBJ2-2, with TRBD2 as a possible D gene (6 bases). The CDR3 consists of 18 residues. The V gene's germline CDR1 is SGHVS and CDR2 FNYEAQ. Trimming pared 1 base from V and 6 bases from J, leaving 21 bases between.

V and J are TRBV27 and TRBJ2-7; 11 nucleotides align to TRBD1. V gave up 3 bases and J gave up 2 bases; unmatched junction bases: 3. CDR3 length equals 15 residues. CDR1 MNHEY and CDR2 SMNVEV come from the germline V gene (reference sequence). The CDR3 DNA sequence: TGTGCCAGCAGTTTTTGGACAGGGGGCCCCTACGAGCAGTACTTC. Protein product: CASSFWTGGPYEQYF.

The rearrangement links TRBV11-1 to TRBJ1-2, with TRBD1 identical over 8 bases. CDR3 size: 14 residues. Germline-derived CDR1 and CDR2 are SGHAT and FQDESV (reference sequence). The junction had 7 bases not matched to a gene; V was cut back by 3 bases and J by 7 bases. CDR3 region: CASSFETGEGGYTF. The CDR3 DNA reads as TGTGCCAGCAGCTTCGAGACAGGGGAGGGTGGCTACACCTTC.

The CDR3 DNA reads TGTGCCAGCACTGGGACAGGCGGGAATAATCAGCCCCAGCATTTT. Protein product: CASTGTGGNNQPQHF. V usage is TRBV18 and J usage is TRBJ1-5; 8 bases map to TRBD1. There are 15 residues in the CDR3. The J segment lost 4 bases and the V segment lost 8 bases, leaving 10 bases of the junction unmatched. Germline CDR1 and CDR2: KGHSH and LQKENI.

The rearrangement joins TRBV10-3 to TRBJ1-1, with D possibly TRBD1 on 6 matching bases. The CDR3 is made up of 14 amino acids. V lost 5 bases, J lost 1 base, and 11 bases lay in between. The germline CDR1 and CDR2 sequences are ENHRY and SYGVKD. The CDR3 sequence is CAISSGTSNTEAFF. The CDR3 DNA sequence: TGTGCCATCAGTTCCGGGACATCGAACACTGAAGCTTTCTTT.

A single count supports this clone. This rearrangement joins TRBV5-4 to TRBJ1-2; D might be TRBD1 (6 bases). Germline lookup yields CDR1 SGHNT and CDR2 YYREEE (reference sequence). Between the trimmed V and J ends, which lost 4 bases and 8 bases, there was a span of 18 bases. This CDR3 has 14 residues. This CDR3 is CASSLERGREGYTF. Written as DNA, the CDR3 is TGTGCCAGCAGCCTCGAGAGGGGGAGAGAAGGCTACACCTTC.

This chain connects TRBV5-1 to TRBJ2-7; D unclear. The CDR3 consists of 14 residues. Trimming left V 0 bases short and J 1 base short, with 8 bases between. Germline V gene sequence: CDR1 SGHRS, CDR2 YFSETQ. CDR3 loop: CASSLDYSSYEQYF. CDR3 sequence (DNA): TGCGCCAGCAGCTTGGATTACTCTTCCTACGAGCAGTACTTC.

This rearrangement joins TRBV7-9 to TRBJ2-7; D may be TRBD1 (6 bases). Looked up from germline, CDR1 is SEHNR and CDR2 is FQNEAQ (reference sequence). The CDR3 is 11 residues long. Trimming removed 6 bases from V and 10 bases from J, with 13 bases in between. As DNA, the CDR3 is TGTGCCAGCAGAGTTCCGGGACATCAGTACTTC. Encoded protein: CASRVPGHQYF.

The CDR3 DNA follows: TGTGCCTGGGAGGGGGATGACACTGAAGCTTTCTTT. It is translated as CAWEGDDTEAFF. The rearrangement links TRBV30 to TRBJ1-1; maybe TRBD1 (6 bases). Germline assignment: CDR1 GTSNPN and CDR2 SVGIG (reference sequence). V lost 5 bases and J lost 3, with 10 bases in between. The CDR3 runs to 12 residues.